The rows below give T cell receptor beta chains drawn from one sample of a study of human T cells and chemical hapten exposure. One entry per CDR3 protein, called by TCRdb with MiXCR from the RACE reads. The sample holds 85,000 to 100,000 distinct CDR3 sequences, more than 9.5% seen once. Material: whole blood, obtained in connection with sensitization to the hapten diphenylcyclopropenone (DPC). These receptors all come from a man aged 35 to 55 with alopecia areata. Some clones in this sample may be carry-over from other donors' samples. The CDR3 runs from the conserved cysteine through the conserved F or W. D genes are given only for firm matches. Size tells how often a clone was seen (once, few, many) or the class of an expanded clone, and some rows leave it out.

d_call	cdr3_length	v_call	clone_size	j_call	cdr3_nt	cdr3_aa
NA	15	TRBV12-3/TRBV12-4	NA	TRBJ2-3	TGTGCCAGCAGTTTAGCGGGATACGTCCCAGATACGCAGTATTTT	CASSLAGYVPDTQYF
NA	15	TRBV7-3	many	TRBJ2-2	TGTGCCAGCAGCTTCAATGCAGGGAACACCGGGGAGCTGTTTTTT	CASSFNAGNTGELFF
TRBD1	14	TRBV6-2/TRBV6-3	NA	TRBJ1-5	TGTGCCAGCAGTTACGGACAGGGAGGTCAGCCCCAGCATTTT	CASSYGQGGQPQHF
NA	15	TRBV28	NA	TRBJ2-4	TGTGCCAGCAGAAACCAGGGAGGCGCCAAAAACATTCAGTACTTC	CASRNQGGAKNIQYF
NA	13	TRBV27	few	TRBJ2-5	TGTGCCAGCAGTTCCAGGAACCAAGAGACCCAGTACTTC	CASSSRNQETQYF
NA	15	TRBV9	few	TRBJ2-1	TGTGCCAGCAGCGTGGAAGGATCCATGGACAATGAGCAGTTCTTC	CASSVEGSMDNEQFF
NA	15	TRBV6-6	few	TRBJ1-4	TGTGCCAGCAGTTCCTCAGGGATAGCTAATGAAAAACTGTTTTTT	CASSSSGIANEKLFF
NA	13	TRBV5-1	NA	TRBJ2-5	TGCGCCAGCAGCTTTACAGGGCAAGAGACCCAGTACTTC	CASSFTGQETQYF
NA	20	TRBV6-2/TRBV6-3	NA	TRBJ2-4	TGTGCCAGCAGCCCACCGGGACGAGGAGGTTTTAATCTAGCCAAAAACATTCAGTACTTC	CASSPPGRGGFNLAKNIQYF
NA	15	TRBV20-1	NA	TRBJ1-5	TGCAGTGCTAGAGATTCGCCAGGGGGCAATCAGCCCCAGCATTTT	CSARDSPGGNQPQHF
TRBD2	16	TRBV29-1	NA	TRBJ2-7	TGCAGCGTTGAAGGGTGGGGTCTAGCGGGGGGAAACGAGCAGTACTTC	CSVEGWGLAGGNEQYF
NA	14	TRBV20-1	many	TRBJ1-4	TGCAGTGCTAGAGATCCCGCCGGGAGTGAAAAACTGTTTTTT	CSARDPAGSEKLFF
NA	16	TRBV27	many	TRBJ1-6	TGTGCCAGCAGTTCTAGGACGCCACAGTCCAATTCACCCCTCCACTTT	CASSSRTPQSNSPLHF
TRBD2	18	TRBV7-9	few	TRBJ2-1	TGTGCCAGCAGATCGGGACTAGCGGGAGCAAATTCCTACAATGAGCAGTTCTTC	CASRSGLAGANSYNEQFF
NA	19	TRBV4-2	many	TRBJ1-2	TGTGCCAGCAGCCAAGAGACTCCGGGACAACGGAGTTATTTTTATGGCTACACCTTC	CASSQETPGQRSYFYGYTF
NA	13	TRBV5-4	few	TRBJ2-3	TGTGCCAGCAGCTTGGGTCAACCAGATACGCAGTATTTT	CASSLGQPDTQYF